Following are 2 T cell receptor beta chains from one sample sequenced in a study of cytomegalovirus exposure and HLA in healthy donors. TCRdb's table, derived via immunoSEQ multiplex PCR, lists solely in-frame clones and lacks some. The top ten clones hold around 0.91% of a sample with a few hundred thousand clones, approximately 86% of them seen once. Sequencing was done on a sample of PBMCs. The receptors come from a man aged 30 to 45 in good health and CMV-seronegative.

This clone was detected only a few times. The V gene is TRBV15, the J gene TRBJ2-2; 8 nucleotides align to TRBD1. Per the germline V gene, CDR1 is LNHNV and CDR2 is YYDKDF (reference sequence). The CDR3 totals 15 residues. Trimming cost V 5 bases and J 7 bases; bases outside gene matches: 9. In DNA form, the CDR3 reads TGTGCCACCAGCGTGGACAGGGAGTCCGGCGGGGAGCTGTTTTTT. This encodes CATSVDRESGGELFF.

V and J are TRBV11-2 and TRBJ1-3, with D possibly matching TRBD1 (5 bases). Germline values: CDR1 SGHAT, CDR2 FQNNGV. The CDR3 is 14 residues long. V was trimmed by 0 bases and J by 4 bases, leaving 7 bases between them. Here the CDR3 reads CASSLEGRGNTIYF. DNA for the CDR3: TGTGCCAGCAGCTTAGAGGGGCGCGGAAACACCATATATTTT.